This T cell receptor (beta chain) comes out of a study of T cells in narcolepsy. Generated by immunoSEQ multiplex PCR, the TCRdb table keeps only in-frame clones and is missing some. This sample has more than 20,000 clones, with 92% found just once. The CDR3 contains 17 residues. Germline assignment: CDR1 MGHDK and CDR2 SYGVNS. Trimming left V 1 base short and J 7 bases short, with 20 bases between. Sequenced sample: CD45RA- memory CD4+ T cells from PBMCs. This sequence originates from a human donor with narcolepsy. The rearrangement uses TRBV25-1 and TRBJ1-3; tentative D call: TRBD1 (6 bases). Written as DNA, the CDR3 is TGTGCCAGCAGTGAATTAAGGGGGGATGCGAAGGGTAACACCATATATTTT. It specifies CASSELRGDAKGNTIYF.